This T cell receptor beta chain was identified during a study of regulatory T cells in long-lasting Graves disease. Study summary: Less than 3 months of antithyroid drugs had been taken by newly diagnosed Graves' patients.

A note on this clonotype: The antigen is unknown. A much larger clone is a single base away; this may be a read error.

Time point reported: newly diagnosed GD, antithyroid drugs for less than 3 months. Researchers made the TCR library from RNA that was extracted from PBMCs. Construction of the TCR beta libraries employed iRepertoire HTBI primers in conjunction with Arm-PCR of CDR3 regions. A single record per CDR3 protein comes from TCRdb applying MiXCR to the multiplex PCR reads. The top ten hold 20% to 25% of the sample, which has over 300,000 distinct CDR3 sequences, 15% to 18% seen once. Germline CDR1 reads MDHEN; CDR2 reads SYDVKM. Trimming cost V 3 bases and J 4 bases, with 15 bases left between them. The CDR3 is 15 residues long. Study-wide points: It was in persistent disease that TRBV28, TRBJ1-2 and TRBJ2-5 were favored.

The chain recombines TRBV28 with TRBJ1-2; D may be TRBD1 (5 bases). This specimen consisted of peripheral blood mononuclear cells (PBMCs), obtained at new diagnosis, from a patient treated with antithyroid drugs. The TCR sequence derives from a female donor with Graves disease. In nucleotides, the CDR3 is TGTGCCAGCAGTTTGGGGGGACGGGGGGTCTATGGCTACACCTTC. This codes for CASSLGGRGVYGYTF.